Sequencing of this T cell receptor beta chain was carried out in a study of T cells in Graves' hyperthyroidism and ophthalmopathy. Whole-study results and caveats: Median prediction lead before ophthalmopathy onset was 5 to 7.5 months with the model.

Trimming pared 7 bases from V and 3 bases from J, leaving 15 bases between. The CDR3 totals 14 residues. The TCR beta CDR3 regions underwent amplification using RNA transcripts as the source. First-round RT-PCR with HTBI primers amplified the TCR CDR3 region. TCRdb analysed the multiplex PCR reads with MiXCR anew, one entry per CDR3 protein. The sample includes roughly 650,000 distinct CDR3 sequences, 16% of them seen just once. This clonotype occurred a few times. Its antigen is undetermined. The sample was blood. This clonotype was sampled from a woman aged 40 to 49 with Graves' ophthalmopathy. This chain links TRBV12-3 or TRBV12-4 with TRBJ1-1; maybe TRBD1 (6 bases). CDR3 nucleotides: TGTGCCAGCAAATTCTGGGGGGCGGACACTGAAGCTTTCTTT. This encodes CASKFWGADTEAFF.